Listed below are T cell receptor beta chains from one sample, sequenced in a study of CD8+ T cells in alopecia areata. TCRdb's copy holds only in-frame clones and misses some; the assay was immunoSEQ multiplex PCR. The sample yields under 250,000 clones, less than 75% seen once. The sample consisted of CD4+ T cells sorted from blood, taken at week 4, from a patient treated with tofacitinib. The receptors were gathered from a human donor with alopecia areata. CDR3s include the opening cysteine and the closing phenylalanine or tryptophan. A D gene is named only where the DNA matches it firmly. Where a row states a size, it is once, few, many or the class of an expanded clone; other rows omit it.

len	abundance	v_gene	d_gene	j_gene	CDR3aa	CDR3nt
13	.	TRBV25-1	TRBD1	TRBJ1-1	CASSESHRGRAFF	TGTGCCAGCAGTGAATCCCACAGGGGGCGAGCTTTCTTT
14	.	TRBV5-1	.	TRBJ2-3	CASSPQDSRDTQYF	TGCGCCAGCAGTCCCCAGGACAGTAGAGATACGCAGTATTTT
14	.	TRBV4-3	TRBD1	TRBJ1-2	CASRPGQGAGGYTF	TGCGCCAGCAGACCGGGACAGGGGGCAGGTGGCTACACCTTC
14	.	TRBV27	TRBD1	TRBJ1-6	CASSGGQFGSPLHF	TGTGCCAGCAGTGGGGGACAGTTCGGGTCACCCCTCCACTTT
15	.	TRBV4-3	.	TRBJ1-2	CASSQGVKVMNGYTF	TGCGCCAGCAGCCAAGGCGTAAAGGTGATGAATGGCTACACCTTC
13	.	TRBV14	.	TRBJ2-3	CASSQLRIGTQYF	TGTGCCAGCAGCCAATTGAGGATAGGTACGCAGTATTTT
12	.	TRBV30	.	TRBJ2-1	CAWTRTVNEQFF	TGTGCCTGGACTAGGACAGTCAATGAGCAGTTCTTC
16	.	TRBV6-5	.	TRBJ2-6	CASSYREFSGANVLTF	TGTGCCAGCAGTTACAGGGAATTCTCTGGGGCCAACGTCCTGACTTTC
14	many	TRBV14	.	TRBJ2-1	CASSQELDPLGQFF	TGTGCCAGCAGCCAAGAATTGGATCCCCTGGGGCAGTTCTTC
14	few	TRBV7-2	.	TRBJ1-6	CASSLTGPNSPLHF	TGTGCCAGCAGCTTGACTGGGCCGAATTCACCCCTCCACTTT
12	many	TRBV28	.	TRBJ2-3	CASSLRGDTQYF	TGTGCCAGCAGTCTACGCGGAGATACGCAGTATTTT
14	few	TRBV7-9	.	TRBJ1-2	CASSLKGGSYGYTF	TGTGCCAGCAGCTTAAAGGGCGGCTCCTATGGCTACACCTTC
18	once	TRBV5-6	TRBD2	TRBJ2-3	CASSWGLAGGPKTDTQYF	TGTGCCAGCAGCTGGGGACTAGCGGGGGGTCCAAAAACAGATACGCAGTATTTT
13	.	TRBV5-1	TRBD1	TRBJ1-1	CATKGADNTEAFF	TGCGCCACCAAGGGGGCGGACAACACTGAAGCTTTCTTT
15	.	TRBV9	TRBD2	TRBJ2-3	CASSYSGGPTDTQYF	TGTGCCAGCAGCTACTCGGGGGGTCCCACAGATACGCAGTATTTT
13	.	TRBV5-6	TRBD1	TRBJ2-7	CASSVGQTYEQYF	TGTGCCAGCAGCGTGGGACAGACTTACGAGCAGTACTTC
14	few	TRBV7-9	.	TRBJ1-4	CASSPSGVNEKLFF	TGTGCCAGCAGCCCGTCAGGCGTTAATGAAAAACTGTTTTTT
14	.	TRBV2	.	TRBJ2-5	CASSALTGQETQYF	TGTGCCAGCAGTGCGTTGACAGGTCAAGAGACCCAGTACTTC
14	.	TRBV2	TRBD1	TRBJ1-2	CASRLQGASYGYTF	TGTGCCAGCAGATTGCAGGGGGCCTCCTATGGCTACACCTTC
16	.	TRBV7-2	.	TRBJ2-3	CASSLRVAQTTDTQYF	TGTGCCAGCAGTCTCCGGGTCGCACAGACCACAGATACGCAGTATTTT
10	.	TRBV20-1	.	TRBJ2-4	CSTVGDIQYF	TGCAGTACCGTGGGAGACATTCAGTACTTC
14	.	TRBV7-9	.	TRBJ2-7	CASSYGHLSSEQYF	TGTGCCAGCAGCTACGGACATCTCAGCTCCGAGCAGTACTTC
14	.	TRBV29-1	TRBD1	TRBJ1-1	CSVELQGKDTEAFF	TGCAGCGTTGAGCTACAGGGGAAGGACACTGAAGCTTTCTTT
12	.	TRBV27	.	TRBJ2-2	CASSFYTGELFF	TGTGCCAGCAGTTTCTACACCGGGGAGCTGTTTTTT
11	.	TRBV7-7	.	TRBJ1-2	CARRAFYGYTF	TGTGCCAGACGCGCTTTCTATGGCTACACCTTC
14	.	TRBV29-1	.	TRBJ2-7	CSVEDRGRLYEQYF	TGCAGCGTTGAAGATCGGGGACGTCTGTACGAGCAGTACTTC
15	many	TRBV27	TRBD2	TRBJ2-7	CASSSFSGTTYEQYF	TGTGCCAGCAGCTCGTTCTCCGGGACTACCTACGAGCAGTACTTC
15	.	TRBV18	.	TRBJ2-7	CASSQTADPSYEQYF	TGTGCCAGCTCTCAGACAGCTGACCCCTCCTACGAGCAGTACTTC
13	.	TRBV5-6	.	TRBJ1-5	CASSFSPNQPQHF	TGTGCCAGCAGCTTCAGCCCTAATCAGCCCCAGCATTTT
15	.	TRBV30	.	TRBJ2-2	CAWSVTGTSVGELFF	TGTGCCTGGAGTGTAACCGGGACTTCTGTCGGGGAGCTGTTTTTT
15	.	TRBV5-1	.	TRBJ2-3	CASTLQGYQTDTQYF	TGCGCCAGCACCTTACAGGGATACCAAACAGATACGCAGTATTTT
17	.	TRBV4-3	.	TRBJ2-5	CASSQDLGGRGGETQYF	TGCGCCAGCAGCCAAGATCTAGGCGGCAGGGGGGGGGAGACCCAGTACTTC
13	.	TRBV29-1	.	TRBJ2-7	CSVEGRPGREQYF	TGCAGCGTTGAAGGCCGGCCAGGGCGCGAGCAGTACTTC
14	.	TRBV7-2	.	TRBJ1-6	CASSLGADNSPLHF	TGTGCCAGCAGCTTAGGGGCAGACAATTCACCCCTCCACTTT
13	.	TRBV27	TRBD1	TRBJ1-1	CASSLGDRGEAFF	TGTGCCAGCAGCTTGGGGGACAGGGGGGAAGCTTTCTTT
13	few	TRBV6-5	.	TRBJ2-6	CASRANGANVLTF	TGTGCCAGCAGGGCGAATGGGGCCAACGTCCTGACTTTC
14	few	TRBV9	.	TRBJ1-4	CASSLTRSNEKLFF	TGTGCCAGCAGCTTAACCAGGTCTAATGAAAAACTGTTTTTT
16	.	TRBV15	TRBD2	TRBJ2-7	CATSRDYGGGFAEQYF	TGTGCCACCAGCAGAGATTATGGCGGGGGGTTCGCCGAGCAGTACTTC
13	.	TRBV18	.	TRBJ1-2	CASSPLGKDGYTF	TGTGCCAGCTCACCACTGGGGAAGGATGGCTACACCTTC
13	.	TRBV4-3	TRBD2	TRBJ2-3	CASSQASGGRRYF	TGCGCCAGCAGCCAAGCAAGCGGGGGGCGGCGGTATTTT